A selection of T cell receptor beta chains follows, all from one sample in a study of cytomegalovirus exposure and HLA in healthy donors. The assay was immunoSEQ multiplex PCR, and TCRdb's table has in-frame clones only and misses some. The sample contains roughly 190,000 clones, approximately 86% of which appear only once. Sequenced material: PBMCs. The receptors derive from a woman aged 18-35 years in good health and CMV-seronegative. Both conserved end residues are part of each CDR3. Each record gives: J gene, D gene, clone size, V gene, CDR3 protein, CDR3 DNA. The D gene is left open where the match is weak. Size values are once, few and many counts, or a class for expanded clones, and some rows have none.

TRBJ2-5 | - | - | TRBV7-9 | CASSPDSQETQYF | TGTGCCAGCAGCCCCGACAGTCAAGAGACCCAGTACTTC
TRBJ2-1 | TRBD2 | once | TRBV7-9 | CSSSPQTGTSGVEQFF | TGTTCCAGCAGCCCCCAAACCGGGACTAGCGGAGTAGAGCAGTTCTTC
TRBJ1-2 | - | - | TRBV5-6 | CASSLAASHPGGDYGYTF | TGTGCCAGCAGCTTGGCAGCCTCCCACCCTGGGGGGGACTATGGCTACACCTTC
TRBJ1-1 | TRBD1 | - | TRBV6-4 | CASKTQGAENTEAFF | TGTGCCAGCAAGACCCAGGGGGCTGAGAACACTGAAGCTTTCTTT
TRBJ2-7 | - | - | TRBV28 | CASKEESDRVYEQYF | TGTGCCAGCAAAGAAGAATCCGACAGAGTCTACGAGCAGTACTTC
TRBJ2-7 | - | - | TRBV6-5 | CASFLDGPGYEQYF | TGTGCCAGCTTCCTTGACGGCCCGGGCTACGAGCAGTACTTC
TRBJ2-1 | - | - | TRBV5-4 | CASSLDSGSYNEQFF | TGTGCCAGCAGCTTGGACTCGGGATCCTACAATGAGCAGTTCTTC
TRBJ1-2 | TRBD1 | - | TRBV6-1 | CASSEKGASGYTF | TGTGCCAGCAGTGAAAAGGGGGCGAGTGGCTACACCTTC
TRBJ2-1 | - | - | TRBV9 | CASSVGDKYNEQFF | TGTGCCAGCAGCGTAGGCGACAAGTACAATGAGCAGTTCTTC
TRBJ1-1 | - | - | TRBV5-4 | CASSFRVAGGGRAFF | TGTGCCAGCAGCTTCCGTGTTGCGGGTGGCGGCCGTGCTTTCTTT
TRBJ2-7 | - | - | TRBV14 | CASSQSSDMEQYF | TGTGCCAGCAGCCAATCTTCGGACATGGAGCAGTACTTC
TRBJ2-6 | - | - | TRBV18 | CASSPETAGANVLTF | TGTGCCAGCTCTCCCGAGACAGCTGGGGCCAACGTCCTGACTTTC
TRBJ1-2 | TRBD1 | once | TRBV5-1 | CASSLVLGGDLDYGYTF | TGCGCCAGCAGCTTGGTGCTAGGGGGCGACCTGGACTATGGCTACACCTTC
TRBJ1-2 | TRBD1 | - | TRBV7-9 | CASSLVDRRNDYGYTF | TGTGCCAGCAGCTTAGTGGACAGGAGGAACGACTATGGCTACACCTTC
TRBJ2-1 | - | - | TRBV7-2 | CASSSFVEQFF | TGTGCCAGCAGCTCATTTGTTGAGCAGTTCTTC
TRBJ1-1 | - | - | TRBV7-2 | CASSPLRFEAFF | TGTGCCAGCAGCCCCCTCAGGTTTGAGGCTTTCTTT
TRBJ2-7 | - | - | TRBV10-3 | CAISESYTVNEQYF | TGTGCCATCAGTGAGTCCTACACAGTGAACGAGCAGTACTTC
TRBJ1-3 | - | - | TRBV5-1 | CASSLGQGATGNTIYF | TGCGCCAGCAGCTTGGGCCAGGGTGCGACTGGAAACACCATATATTTT
TRBJ2-7 | - | - | TRBV30 | CAWSVGGRPSSEQYF | TGTGCCTGGAGTGTGGGAGGCAGGCCCTCTAGCGAGCAGTACTTC
TRBJ2-1 | TRBD2 | - | TRBV7-3 | CASSLAGREQFF | TGTGCCAGCAGCCTAGCGGGGCGTGAGCAGTTCTTC